This TCR beta chain was retrieved from a study of blood T cell repertoires in COVID-19. Background on the study: Sources were T cells, B-cell-depleted T cells, or PBMCs; the material itself was cDNA or gDNA.

Authors' methods: It was from reference gene primer amplification that nucleated cell counts were estimated. TCRdb's table, derived via immunoSEQ multiplex PCR, lists solely in-frame clones and lacks some. V and J calls and clone size are as listed in that table; D and trimming were resolved from the DNA. The repertoire holds 90,000 to 100,000 clones, with 84% as singletons. The sample was peripheral blood. This clonotype originated in a man aged 65-85 years with active or convalescent COVID-19.

This CDR3 reads CASSASTSTDTQYF. The CDR3 nucleotides are TGTGCCAGCAGTGCCTCGACTAGCACAGATACGCAGTATTTT. The V gene is TRBV6-4, the J gene TRBJ2-3; D call uncertain. Germline-derived CDR1 and CDR2 are MRHNA and SNTAGT. The CDR3 runs to 14 residues. V was pared by 4 bases and J by 0 bases, with 8 bases between.